Here is one TCR beta chain with its context. Its antigen remains unidentified. Samples had at least 6.5 million PBMCs isolated from them. The germline V gene encodes CDR1 DFQATT and CDR2 SNEGSKA (reference sequence). The CDR3 length is 11 residues. V was shortened by 3 bases and J by 6 bases, with 8 bases between the two germline ends. This sample is drawn from a study of blood T cells in healthy people across ages. Study summary: Per two T cells, about one barcoded beta molecule was captured through template switching. The study, taken as a whole, reports: Nothing was known about donor CMV status, and this possibly confounded expanded clonotype changes. Age advanced and TCR beta diversity per million T cells fell, roughly linearly.

A J-beta primer mix and a sample-barcoded 5' primer were used in a second PCR of roughly 6 to 11 cycles. From the 5' RACE reads, TCRdb called clonotypes with MiXCR, one entry per CDR3 protein. The sample carries roughly 1,500,000 distinct CDR3 sequences, around 36% recorded once. The chain is built from TRBV20-1 and TRBJ1-2; the D gene is possibly TRBD1 (6 bases). Sequencing used blood. This receptor was obtained from a woman under 40 in good health. CDR3 protein: CSARNRDGYTF. The CDR3 DNA sequence: TGCAGTGCTAGGAACAGGGATGGCTACACCTTC.